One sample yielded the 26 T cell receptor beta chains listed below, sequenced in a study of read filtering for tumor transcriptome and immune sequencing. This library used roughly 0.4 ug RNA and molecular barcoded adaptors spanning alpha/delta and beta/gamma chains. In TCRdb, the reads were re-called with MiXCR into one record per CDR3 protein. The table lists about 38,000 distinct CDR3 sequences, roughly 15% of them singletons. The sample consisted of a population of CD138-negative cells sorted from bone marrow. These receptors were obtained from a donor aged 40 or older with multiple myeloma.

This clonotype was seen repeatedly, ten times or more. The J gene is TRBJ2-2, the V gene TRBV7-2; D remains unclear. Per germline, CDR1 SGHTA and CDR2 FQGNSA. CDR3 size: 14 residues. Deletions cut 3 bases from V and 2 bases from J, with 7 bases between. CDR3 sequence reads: CASSFSTNTGELFF. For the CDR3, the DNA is TGTGCCAGCAGCTTTTCGACAAACACCGGGGAGCTGTTTTTT.

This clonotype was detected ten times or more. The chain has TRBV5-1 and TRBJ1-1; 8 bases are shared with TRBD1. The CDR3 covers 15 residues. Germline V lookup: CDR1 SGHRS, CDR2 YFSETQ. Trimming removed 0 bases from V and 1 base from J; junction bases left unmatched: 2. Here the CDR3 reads CASSLEGQGNTEAFF. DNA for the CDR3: TGCGCCAGCAGCTTGGAAGGACAGGGGAACACTGAAGCTTTCTTT.

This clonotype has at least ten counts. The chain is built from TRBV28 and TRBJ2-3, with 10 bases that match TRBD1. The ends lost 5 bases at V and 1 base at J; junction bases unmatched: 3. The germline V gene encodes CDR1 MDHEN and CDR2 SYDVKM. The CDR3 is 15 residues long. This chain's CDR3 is CASSLDRGRTDTQYF. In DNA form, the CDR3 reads TGTGCCAGCAGTCTTGACAGGGGGCGCACAGATACGCAGTATTTT.

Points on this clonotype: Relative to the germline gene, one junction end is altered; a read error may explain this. Written as DNA, the CDR3 is TGCAGTGCTGGAGATCAGTTGAGGAGCTCCTATAATTCATCCCTCCACTTT. It codes for CSAGDQLRSSYNSSLHF. The chain uses TRBV20-1 and TRBJ1-6; D gene ambiguous. Germline lookup yields CDR1 DFQATT and CDR2 SNEGSKA (reference sequence). The CDR3 has 17 residues.

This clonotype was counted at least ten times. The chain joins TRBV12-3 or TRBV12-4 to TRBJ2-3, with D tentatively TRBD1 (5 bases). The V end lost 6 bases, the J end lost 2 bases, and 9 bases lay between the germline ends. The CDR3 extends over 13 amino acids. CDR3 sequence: CASRDSNTDTQYF. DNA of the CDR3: TGTGCCAGCAGAGACAGCAACACAGATACGCAGTATTTT.

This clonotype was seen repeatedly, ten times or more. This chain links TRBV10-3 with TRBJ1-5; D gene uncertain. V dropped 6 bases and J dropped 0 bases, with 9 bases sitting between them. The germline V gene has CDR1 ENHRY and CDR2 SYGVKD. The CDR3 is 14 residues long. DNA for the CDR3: TGTGCCATCAGCTCGGGCCGTAGCAATCAGCCCCAGCATTTT. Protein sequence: CAISSGRSNQPQHF.

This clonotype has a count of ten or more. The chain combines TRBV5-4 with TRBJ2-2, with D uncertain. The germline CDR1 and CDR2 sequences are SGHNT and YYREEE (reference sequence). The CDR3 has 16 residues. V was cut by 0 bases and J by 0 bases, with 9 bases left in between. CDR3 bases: TGTGCCAGCAGCTTGGGGCAGAACCCGAACACCGGGGAGCTGTTTTTT. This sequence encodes CASSLGQNPNTGELFF.

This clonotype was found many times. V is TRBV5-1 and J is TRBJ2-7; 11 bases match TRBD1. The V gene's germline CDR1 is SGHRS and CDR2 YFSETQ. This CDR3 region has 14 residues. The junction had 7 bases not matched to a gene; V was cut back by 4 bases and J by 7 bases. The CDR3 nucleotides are TGCGCCAGCAGCAGGACAGGGGGCAGTCTGGAGCAGTACTTC. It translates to CASSRTGGSLEQYF.

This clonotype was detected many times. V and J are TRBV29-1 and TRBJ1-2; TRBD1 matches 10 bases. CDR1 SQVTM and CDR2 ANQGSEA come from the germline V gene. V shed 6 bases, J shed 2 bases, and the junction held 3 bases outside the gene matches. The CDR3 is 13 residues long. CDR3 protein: CSVTGGVNYGYTF. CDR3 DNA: TGCAGCGTGACAGGGGGCGTCAACTATGGCTACACCTTC.

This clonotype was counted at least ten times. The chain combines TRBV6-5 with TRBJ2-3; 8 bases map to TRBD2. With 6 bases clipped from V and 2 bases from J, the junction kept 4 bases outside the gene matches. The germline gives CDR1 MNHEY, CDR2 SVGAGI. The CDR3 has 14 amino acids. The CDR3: CASSSGRVTDTQYF. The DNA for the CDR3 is TGTGCCAGCAGCTCCGGGAGGGTCACAGATACGCAGTATTTT.

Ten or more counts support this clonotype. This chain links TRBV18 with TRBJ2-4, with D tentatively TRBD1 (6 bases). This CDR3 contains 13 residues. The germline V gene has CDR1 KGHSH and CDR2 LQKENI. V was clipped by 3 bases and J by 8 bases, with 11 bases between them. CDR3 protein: CASSPYSGDIQYF. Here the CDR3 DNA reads TGTGCCAGCTCACCCTACTCAGGGGACATTCAGTACTTC.

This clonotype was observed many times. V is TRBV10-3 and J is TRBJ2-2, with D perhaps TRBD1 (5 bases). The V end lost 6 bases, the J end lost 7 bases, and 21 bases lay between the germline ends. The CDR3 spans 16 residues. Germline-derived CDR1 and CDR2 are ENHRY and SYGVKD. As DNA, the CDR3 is TGTGCCATCAGATCTCAAATGCAGATGACAGACGGGGAGCTGTTTTTT. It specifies CAIRSQMQMTDGELFF.

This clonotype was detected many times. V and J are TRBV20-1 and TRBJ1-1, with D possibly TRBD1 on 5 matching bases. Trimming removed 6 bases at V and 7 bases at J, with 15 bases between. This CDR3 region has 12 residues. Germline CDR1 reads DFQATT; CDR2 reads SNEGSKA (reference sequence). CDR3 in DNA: TGCAGTGCGTATGGGACGGGGGTTGAAGCTTTCTTT. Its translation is CSAYGTGVEAFF.

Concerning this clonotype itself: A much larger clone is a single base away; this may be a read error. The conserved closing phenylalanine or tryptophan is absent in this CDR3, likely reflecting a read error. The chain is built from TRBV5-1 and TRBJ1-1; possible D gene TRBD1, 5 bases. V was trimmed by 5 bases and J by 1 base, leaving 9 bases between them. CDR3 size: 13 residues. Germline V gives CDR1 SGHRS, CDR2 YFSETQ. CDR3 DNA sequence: TGCGCCAGCAGGCCAGGGCCGAACACTGAAGCTTTCATT. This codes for CASRPGPNTEAFI.

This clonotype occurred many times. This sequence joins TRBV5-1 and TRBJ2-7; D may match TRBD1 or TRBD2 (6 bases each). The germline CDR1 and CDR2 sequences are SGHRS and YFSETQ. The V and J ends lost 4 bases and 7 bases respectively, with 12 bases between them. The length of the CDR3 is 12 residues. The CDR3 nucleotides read TGCGCCAGCAGCCTAGGGGGGAGTGAGCAGTACTTC. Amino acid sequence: CASSLGGSEQYF.

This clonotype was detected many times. The chain's CDR3 is CASSLVQPYEQYF. The CDR3 coding sequence is TGTGCCAGCAGTTTAGTCCAACCCTACGAGCAGTACTTC. This chain connects TRBV12-3 or TRBV12-4 to TRBJ2-7; D is uncertain. Between the trimmed V and J ends, which lost 1 base and 2 bases, there was a span of 6 bases. CDR3 size: 13 residues.

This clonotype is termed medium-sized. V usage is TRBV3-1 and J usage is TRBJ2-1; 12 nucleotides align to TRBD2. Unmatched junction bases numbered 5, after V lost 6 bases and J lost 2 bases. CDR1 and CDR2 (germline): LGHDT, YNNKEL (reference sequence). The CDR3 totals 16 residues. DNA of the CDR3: TGTGCCAGCAGTTTCTCTAGCGGGGGGGCCTACAATGAGCAGTTCTTC. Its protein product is CASSFSSGGAYNEQFF.

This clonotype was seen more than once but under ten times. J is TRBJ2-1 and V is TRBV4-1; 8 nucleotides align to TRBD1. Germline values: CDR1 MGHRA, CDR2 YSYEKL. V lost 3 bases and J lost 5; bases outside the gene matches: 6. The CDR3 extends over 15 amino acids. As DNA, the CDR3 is TGCGCCAGCAGCCAGATGGACAGGGACGACAATGAGCAGTTCTTC. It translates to CASSQMDRDDNEQFF.

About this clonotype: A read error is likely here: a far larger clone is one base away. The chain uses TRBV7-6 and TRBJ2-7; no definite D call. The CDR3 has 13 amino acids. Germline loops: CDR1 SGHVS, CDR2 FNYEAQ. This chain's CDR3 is CASSLSDGYDQYF. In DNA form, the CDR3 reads TGTGCCAGCAGCTTAAGTGACGGCTACGATCAGTACTTC.

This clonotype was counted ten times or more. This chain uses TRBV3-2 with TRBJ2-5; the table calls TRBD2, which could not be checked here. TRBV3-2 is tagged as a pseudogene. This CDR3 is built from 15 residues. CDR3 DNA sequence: TGTGCCAGCAGCCAGGGACTCCCCGCCTCGGAGACCCAGTACTTC. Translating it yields CASSQGLPASETQYF.

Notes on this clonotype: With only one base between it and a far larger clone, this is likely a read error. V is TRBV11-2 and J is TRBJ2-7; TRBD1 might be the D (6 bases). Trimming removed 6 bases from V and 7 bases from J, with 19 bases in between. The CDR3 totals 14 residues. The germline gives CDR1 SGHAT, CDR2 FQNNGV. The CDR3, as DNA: TGTGCCAGCAGTATTGGGGGCCCGAGCAATGAGCAGTACTTC. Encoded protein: CASSIGGPSNEQYF.

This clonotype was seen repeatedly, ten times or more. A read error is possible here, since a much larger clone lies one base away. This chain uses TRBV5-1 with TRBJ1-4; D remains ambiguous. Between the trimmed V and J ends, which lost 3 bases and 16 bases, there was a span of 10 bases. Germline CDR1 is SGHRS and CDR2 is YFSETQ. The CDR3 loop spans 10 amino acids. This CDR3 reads CASSSEERFF. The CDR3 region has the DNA TGCGCCAGCAGCTCTGAAGAACGGTTTTTT.

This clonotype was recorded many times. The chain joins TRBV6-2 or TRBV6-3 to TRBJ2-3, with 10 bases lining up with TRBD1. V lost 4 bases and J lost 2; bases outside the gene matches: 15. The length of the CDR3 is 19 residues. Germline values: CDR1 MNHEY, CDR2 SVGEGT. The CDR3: CASSSWDRGSWLDTDTQYF. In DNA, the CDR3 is TGTGCCAGCAGTTCCTGGGACAGGGGAAGTTGGTTGGACACAGATACGCAGTATTTT.

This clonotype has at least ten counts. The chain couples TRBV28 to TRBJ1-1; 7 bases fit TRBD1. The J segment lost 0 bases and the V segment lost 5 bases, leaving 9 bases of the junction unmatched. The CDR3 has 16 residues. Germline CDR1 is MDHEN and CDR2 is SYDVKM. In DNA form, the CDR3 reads TGTGCCAGCAGTAGAGGGGGGGGACAGTTGAACACTGAAGCTTTCTTT. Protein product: CASSRGGGQLNTEAFF.

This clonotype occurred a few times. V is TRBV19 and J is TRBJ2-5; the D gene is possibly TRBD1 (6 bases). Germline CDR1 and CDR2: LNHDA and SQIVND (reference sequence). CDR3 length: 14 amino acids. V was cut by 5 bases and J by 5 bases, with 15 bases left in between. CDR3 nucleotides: TGTGCCAGTAGTTCGGCTCCCAGGGGCGAGACCCAGTACTTC. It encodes CASSSAPRGETQYF.

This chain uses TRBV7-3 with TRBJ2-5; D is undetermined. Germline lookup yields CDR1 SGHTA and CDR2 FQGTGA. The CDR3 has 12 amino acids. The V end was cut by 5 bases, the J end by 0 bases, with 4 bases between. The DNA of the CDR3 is TGTGCCAGCAGCGAGTACCAAGAGACCCAGTACTTC. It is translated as CASSEYQETQYF. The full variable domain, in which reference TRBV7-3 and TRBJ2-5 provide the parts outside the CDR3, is GAGVSQTPSNKVTEKGKYVELRCDPISGHTALYWYRQSLGQGPEFLIYFQGTGAADDSGLPNDRFFAVRPEGSVSTLKIQRTERGDSAVYLCASSEYQETQYFGPGTRLLVL.